Presented here are 31 T cell receptor beta chains from one specimen sequenced in a study of T cells in women clearing cervical HPV infection (dated by TCRdb to 2016 to 2019). The library was obtained by the immunoSEQ multiplex PCR assay. TCRdb re-hosts the immuneACCESS table, in-frame sequences only. Its copies lack some clones; in the studies checked, an unresolved V gene accounts for under half of them, and the cause for the rest is not known. This sample's records show roughly 42,000 clones. The leading ten clones occupy around 5% of the sample. The specimen was blood buffy coat. The receptor source for this set is a woman aged 18 to 75 with a cervical HPV16 infection that either progressed to CIN3+ or cleared (not recorded which).

Regarding this clone: The DNA ends 3 residues before the CDR3 does, and the rest of the CDR3 is filled in from the germline J gene. V is TRBV4-1 and J is TRBJ2-3; D may be TRBD2 (7 bases). V was trimmed by 4 bases and J by 4 bases, leaving 24 bases between them. CDR3 size: 18 residues. CDR1 is MGHRA and CDR2 is YSYEKL in the germline V gene. The CDR3 reads CASSLGALGGEISDTQYF. The CDR3 bases that were read are TGCGCCAGCAGCCTGGGGGCATTGGGGGGGGAAATTTCAGATACG.

As to this clone: The read is 3 residues too short to cover the CDR3 end, so that end is filled in from the germline J gene. The rearrangement uses TRBV6-1 and TRBJ2-1; 11 bases agree with TRBD1. With 1 base clipped from V and 8 bases from J, the junction kept 4 bases outside the gene matches. Germline-derived CDR1 and CDR2 are MNHNS and SASEGT. CDR3 length: 15 amino acids. The CDR3 here is CASSEGGTGGDEQFF. The sequenced part of the CDR3 DNA is TGTGCCAGCAGTGAAGGTGGGACAGGGGGGGATGAG.

With respect to this clone: The read is 3 residues too short to cover the CDR3 end, so that end is filled in from the germline J gene. This chain joins TRBV2 and TRBJ1-2, with D unclear. The V end was cut by 8 bases, the J end by 4 bases, with 20 bases between. This CDR3 contains 15 residues. Per germline, CDR1 SNHLY and CDR2 FYNNEI. The sequenced CDR3 bases are TGTGCCAGCCGCCTACAGCCTGGCCACAGCTATGGC. The encoded protein is CASRLQPGHSYG. The full CDR3 reads CASRLQPGHSYGYTF. The full variable domain, rest sourced from reference TRBV2 and TRBJ1-2, is EPEVTQTPSHQVTQMGQEVILRCVPISNHLYFYWYRQILGQKVEFLVSFYNNEISEKSEIFDDQFSVERPDGSNFTLKIRSTKLEDSAMYFCASRLQPGHSYGYTFGSGTRLTVV.

Comment on this clone: The read halts 3 residues ahead of the CDR3 end, with the missing end drawn from the germline J gene. The J gene is TRBJ2-7, the V gene TRBV12-5, with 10 bases that match TRBD1. The V gene's germline CDR1 is LGHNT and CDR2 FRNRAP. Trimming took 7 bases from V and 1 from J; bases not matched to a gene: 7. This CDR3 comprises 15 residues. The CDR3 here is CASAQGQGTSYEQYF. CDR3 bases read: TGTGCTAGTGCCCAGGGACAGGGGACTTCCTACGAG.

Worth noting for this clone: The read ends 3 residues shy of where the CDR3 ends; the end is completed using the germline J gene. The chain has TRBV12-5 and TRBJ1-6, with 10 bases matching TRBD1. CDR3 length: 14 residues. Losses at the gene ends were 6 bases for V and 9 bases for J; bases not matched to a gene: 5. Per germline, CDR1 LGHNT and CDR2 FRNRAP. CDR3 DNA (partial): TGTGCTAGTGGAACCGGGACAGGGGCTTCACCC. Its translation is CASGTGTGASP. The whole CDR3 is CASGTGTGASPLHF.

With regard to this clone: The read gets to within 3 residues of the CDR3 end, and the germline J gene fills in the rest. The gene calls are TRBV10-1 and TRBJ2-7; TRBD1 matches at 7 bases. With V trimmed by 8 bases and J by 2 bases, 6 bases remained unmatched. Germline CDR1 and CDR2: WNHNN and SYGVQD (reference sequence). There are 13 residues in the CDR3. Incomplete CDR3 DNA: TGCGCCAGCGCCCGGGACAGAGCCTACGAG. Its translation is CASARDRAYE. The whole CDR3 protein is CASARDRAYEQYF.

Of note for this clone: The CDR3 end lies 3 residues beyond the end of the read and is filled in from the germline J gene. This chain joins TRBV9 and TRBJ1-2, with 9 bases that match TRBD1. The CDR3 is 15 residues long. Germline trimming cut 0 bases from V and 4 bases from J; bases unmatched to any gene: 4. Germline values: CDR1 SGDLS, CDR2 YYNGEE. CDR3 bases read: TGTGCCAGCAGCGTAGATGGGACAGGGAGCTATGGC. This gives the protein CASSVDGTGSYG. The whole CDR3 region reads CASSVDGTGSYGYTF.

Remarks on this clone: The CDR3 extends 3 residues past the end of the read, so its final part is completed from the germline J gene. The chain joins TRBV6-1 to TRBJ1-5; D is ambiguous. V lost 2 bases to trimming and J lost 0 bases, with 11 bases between them. CDR3 size: 16 residues. CDR1 MNHNS and CDR2 SASEGT come from the germline V gene. The CDR3 protein is CASSELTRYSNQPQHF. The covered CDR3 bases are TGTGCCAGCAGTGAACTTACACGATATAGCAATCAGCCC.

Concerning this clone itself: The observed sequence ends 3 residues before the CDR3 terminus, with the missing tail filled in from the germline J gene. The V and J genes are TRBV5-8 and TRBJ1-4; D is ambiguous. CDR1 is SGHTS, CDR2 YDEGEE, per germline. V dropped 4 bases and J dropped 4 bases, with 11 bases sitting between them. There are 14 residues in the CDR3. Incomplete CDR3 DNA: TGTGCCAGCAGCCCGGGTCTTATTAATGAAAAA. It is translated as CASSPGLINEK. Given in full, the CDR3 is CASSPGLINEKLFF.

A word on this clone: The read ends 3 residues early relative to the CDR3; the germline J gene fills the gap. The genes are TRBV5-6 and TRBJ2-3; D is possibly TRBD2 (6 bases). This CDR3 is built from 14 residues. Germline V gene sequence: CDR1 SGHDT, CDR2 YYEEEE. The germline V and J ends were trimmed by 4 bases and 8 bases, with 17 bases remaining between them. The CDR3 protein is CASSIGGGIGTQYF. The covered CDR3 bases are TGTGCCAGCAGCATTGGTGGGGGGATAGGTACG.

With regard to this clone: Sequencing ends 3 residues short of the CDR3 end; the germline J gene provides the rest. This rearrangement joins TRBV5-6 to TRBJ2-5; D may be TRBD2 (7 bases). The length of the CDR3 is 13 residues. The germline V and J ends were trimmed by 2 bases and 5 bases, with 10 bases remaining between them. Germline V CDR1 and CDR2: SGHDT, YYEEEE. The sequenced CDR3 bases are TGTGCCAGCAGCTTCGGGGGGCAGGAGACC. Protein: CASSFGGQET. The whole CDR3 protein is CASSFGGQETQYF.

About this clone itself: The CDR3 end falls 3 residues outside the read, so it is completed with the germline J gene. The chain uses TRBV7-3 and TRBJ2-1; 9 nucleotides align to TRBD2. V dropped 5 bases and J dropped 7; count of bases not matched to a gene: 12. Germline V gives CDR1 SGHTA, CDR2 FQGTGA. The CDR3 extends over 16 amino acids. The CDR3 region is CASSIGTSLQANEQFF. CDR3 DNA, as far as it was read: TGTGCCAGCAGCATCGGGACTAGCCTCCAGGCGAATGAG.

The sequenced CDR3 bases are TGTGCCAGCAGCGGCCGGGAGGGGGGGTATGGC. This encodes CASSGREGGYG. In full, the CDR3 is CASSGREGGYGYTF. The chain links TRBV5-5 to TRBJ1-2; TRBD1 is a possible D gene (6 bases). The missing CDR3 end, 3 residues past where the read stops, is filled in from the germline J gene. V lost 4 bases and J 5 bases, leaving 15 bases between the germline ends. The germline V gene has CDR1 SGHKS and CDR2 YYEKEE (reference sequence). The CDR3 is made up of 14 amino acids.

About this clone itself: The CDR3 extends 3 residues past the end of the read, so its final part is completed from the germline J gene. J is TRBJ2-5 and V is TRBV5-1; 7 bases are shared with TRBD2. V was pared by 0 bases and J by 2 bases, with 4 bases of the junction left unmatched. CDR1 SGHRS and CDR2 YFSETQ come from the germline V gene. This CDR3 region has 15 residues. The part of the CDR3 DNA that was read is TGCGCCAGCAGCTTGGGACTAGCTGATCAAGAGACC. It yields the protein CASSLGLADQET. The CDR3 as a whole reads CASSLGLADQETQYF.

Concerning this clone itself: The read terminates 3 residues before the CDR3 end, so the remaining end is supplied by the germline J gene. V gene TRBV9 combines with J gene TRBJ2-3; D is undetermined. Germline CDR1 is SGDLS and CDR2 is YYNGEE. With 4 bases removed from V and 0 bases from J, the gap between germline ends came to 9 bases. The CDR3 length is 14 residues. The CDR3 region is CASSRLGSTDTQYF. The part of the CDR3 DNA that was read is TGTGCCAGCAGCCGCCTCGGTAGCACAGATACG.

Regarding this clone: From the germline J gene comes the end of the CDR3, since the read stops 3 residues before it. The chain links TRBV7-6 to TRBJ1-1, with 7 bases lining up with TRBD1. Germline trimming cut 5 bases from V and 5 bases from J; bases unmatched to any gene: 8. Germline V gene lookup returns CDR1 SGHVS and CDR2 FNYEAQ. This CDR3 has 14 residues. CDR3 in amino acids: CASSPGPRGTEAFF. The CDR3 DNA, read in part, is TGTGCCAGCAGCCCTGGTCCCAGGGGGACTGAA. Looking up the rest from reference TRBV7-6 and TRBJ1-1 gives the full variable domain: GAGVSQSPRYKVTKRGQDVALRCDPISGHVSLYWYRQALGQGPEFLTYFNYEAQQDKSGLPNDRFSAERPEGSISTLTIQRTEQRDSAMYRCASSPGPRGTEAFFGQGTRLTVV.

In the case of this clone: The CDR3 is cut off 3 residues early in the read; its end comes from the germline J gene. This chain uses TRBV7-2 with TRBJ2-7; D possibly corresponds to TRBD2 (7 bases). V lost 5 bases, J lost 6 bases, and 20 bases lay in between. Germline values: CDR1 SGHTA, CDR2 FQGNSA. The CDR3 is 15 amino acids. The DNA read from the CDR3 is TGTGCCAGCAGCGGCGGGGGCGGGGGTATGCTCGAG. Its translation is CASSGGGGGMLE. The CDR3 in its entirety is CASSGGGGGMLEQYF.

As regards this clone: Read sequence stops 3 residues before the CDR3 end, and the germline J gene provides the missing end. The genes are TRBV12-3 or TRBV12-4 and TRBJ1-2; weak D call: TRBD1 (5 bases). The CDR3 has 13 amino acids. Trimming took 6 bases from V and 6 from J, leaving 14 bases between them. The part of the CDR3 DNA that was read is TGTGCCAGCAGCCTCTTCCAGGGAGATGGC. Its translation is CASSLFQGDG. From start to end, the CDR3 is CASSLFQGDGYTF.

With respect to this clone: The sequence runs out 3 residues before the end of the CDR3; the remainder is reconstructed from the germline J gene. The chain is built from TRBV11-2 and TRBJ2-7; 11 bases agree with TRBD2. The ends lost 5 bases at V and 3 bases at J; junction bases unmatched: 6. The CDR3 sequence is 15 residues long. Germline V gene data show CDR1 as SGHAT and CDR2 as FQNNGV. CDR3 DNA, as far as it was read: TGTGCCAGCAGCGGACGACTAGCGGGGAACTACGAG. This codes for CASSGRLAGNYE. The CDR3 in its entirety is CASSGRLAGNYEQYF.

The CDR3 region is CASSRTGTQSYEQYF. The DNA read from the CDR3 is TGTGCCAGCAGCCGCACCGGGACTCAATCCTACGAG. The rearrangement joins TRBV4-2 to TRBJ2-7, with D possibly matching TRBD2 (6 bases). Read sequence stops 3 residues before the CDR3 end, and the germline J gene provides the missing end. The CDR3 sequence is 15 residues long. CDR1 and CDR2 (germline): LGHNA, YNFKEQ. V was cut by 4 bases and J by 1 base, with 14 bases left in between.

Turning to this clone: The read ends 3 residues shy of where the CDR3 ends; the end is completed using the germline J gene. V is TRBV5-1 and J is TRBJ2-5, with D perhaps TRBD1 or TRBD2 (7 bases each). V dropped 4 bases and J dropped 3 bases, with 16 bases sitting between them. The germline V gene has CDR1 SGHRS and CDR2 YFSETQ. This CDR3 has 15 residues. CDR3 DNA, as far as it was read: TGCGCCAGCAGCAGGGGAGGGGGCGATGAAGAGACC. It yields the protein CASSRGGGDEET. The entire CDR3 sequence reads CASSRGGGDEETQYF.

Turning to this clone: The read comes to an end 3 residues before the CDR3 does, leaving the germline J gene to fill in the end. The chain is built from TRBV7-8 and TRBJ2-2, with D possibly TRBD1 on 6 matching bases. V lost 5 bases, J lost 3 bases, and 22 bases lay in between. The CDR3 is 18 residues long. Germline V gene sequence: CDR1 SGHVS, CDR2 FQNEAQ. Incomplete CDR3 DNA: TGTGCCAGCAGCAATACCGCCGGACAGAGGGGCCACACCGGGGAG. This sequence encodes CASSNTAGQRGHTGE. The entire CDR3 reads CASSNTAGQRGHTGELFF. Together with reference TRBV7-8 and TRBJ2-2, the CDR3 gives the full variable domain: GAGVSQSPRYKVAKRGQDVALRCDPISGHVSLFWYQQALGQGPEFLTYFQNEAQLDKSGLPSDRFFAERPEGSVSTLKIQRTQQEDSAVYLCASSNTAGQRGHTGELFFGEGSRLTVL.

Worth noting for this clone: The DNA ends 3 residues before the CDR3 does, and the rest of the CDR3 is filled in from the germline J gene. The chain has TRBV5-6 and TRBJ1-1; 7 nucleotides line up with TRBD1. The J segment lost 0 bases and the V segment lost 5 bases, leaving 4 bases of the junction unmatched. This CDR3 contains 14 residues. Germline loops: CDR1 SGHDT, CDR2 YYEEEE. CDR3 bases read: TGTGCCAGCAGGTATGGACAGGTGAACACTGAA. Residues: CASRYGQVNTE. The entire CDR3 sequence reads CASRYGQVNTEAFF.

Points on this clone: The CDR3 end lies 3 residues beyond the end of the read and is filled in from the germline J gene. The V and J genes are TRBV11-1 and TRBJ1-1; the D gene is possibly TRBD1 (5 bases). This CDR3 has 14 residues. Trimming left V 5 bases short and J 2 bases short, with 12 bases between. Germline CDR1 and CDR2: SGHAT and FQDESV (reference sequence). The CDR3 bases that were read are TGTGCCAGCAGCCCAGGGTATGTAAACACTGAA. Translated, it gives CASSPGYVNTE. The whole CDR3 reads CASSPGYVNTEAFF.

Concerning this clone: The read is 3 residues too short to cover the CDR3 end, so that end is filled in from the germline J gene. The V and J genes are TRBV5-1 and TRBJ1-2; D possibly corresponds to TRBD1 (5 bases). This CDR3 is built from 15 residues. Germline V gene data show CDR1 as SGHRS and CDR2 as YFSETQ. Trimming shortened V by 0 bases and J by 5 bases, and 14 bases separated the two germline ends. The CDR3 is CASSLGGQDLYGYTF. Partial CDR3 DNA: TGCGCCAGCAGCTTGGGAGGACAAGACTTGTATGGC.

As regards this clone: Coverage ceases 3 residues before the CDR3 finishes, and the germline J gene fills in the end. V and J are TRBV7-2 and TRBJ2-2; perhaps D is TRBD1 or TRBD2 (7 bases each). CDR3 length: 12 residues. The germline V gene encodes CDR1 SGHTA and CDR2 FQGNSA. The sequenced CDR3 bases are TGTGCCAGCCTGCACAGGGGAGGGAAG. Translation: CASLHRGGK. The whole CDR3 protein reads CASLHRGGKLFF.

Note on this clone: Read data end 3 residues before the CDR3 end; the end is taken from the germline J gene. This chain connects TRBV19 to TRBJ1-2; no definite D call. Germline CDR1 reads LNHDA; CDR2 reads SQIVND (reference sequence). CDR3 length: 16 amino acids. V was pared by 4 bases and J by 4 bases, with 19 bases between. The covered CDR3 bases are TGTGCCAGTAGTACCCCCCACACATCGACGGGCTATGGC. This sequence encodes CASSTPHTSTGYG. The CDR3 in its entirety is CASSTPHTSTGYGYTF.

A remark on this clone: The observed sequence ends 3 residues before the CDR3 terminus, with the missing tail filled in from the germline J gene. The genes are TRBV30 and TRBJ1-2; possible D gene TRBD1, 5 bases. Looked up from germline, CDR1 is GTSNPN and CDR2 is SVGIG (reference sequence). V was clipped by 4 bases and J by 6 bases, with 12 bases between them. The CDR3 is 12 amino acids. The CDR3 DNA, read in part, is TGTGCCTGGACCCCCCAGGGCAATGGC. As protein: CAWTPQGNG. The complete CDR3 protein is CAWTPQGNGYTF.

Of note for this clone: Read sequence stops 3 residues before the CDR3 end, and the germline J gene provides the missing end. This chain connects TRBV20-1 to TRBJ2-5; 7 positions match TRBD1. CDR3 length: 14 residues. Germline V CDR1 and CDR2: DFQATT, SNEGSKA (reference sequence). J gave up 7 bases and V 5 bases, and 13 bases lay outside the gene matches. The CDR3 bases that were read are TGCAGTGCTGGTTCCGGACAGGCGGGTTTGACC. Amino acid sequence: CSAGSGQAGLT. The CDR3 as a whole reads CSAGSGQAGLTQYF.

Notes on this clone: The read is 3 residues too short to cover the CDR3 end, so that end is filled in from the germline J gene. This rearrangement joins TRBV5-1 to TRBJ2-1; 8 nucleotides agree with TRBD1. CDR1 is SGHRS, CDR2 YFSETQ, per germline. CDR3 size: 16 residues. V dropped 3 bases and J dropped 6; count of bases not matched to a gene: 11. The sequenced CDR3 bases are TGCGCCAGCAGCTCTGGGACAGGCGCTAGTGTCAATGAG. Translated, it gives CASSSGTGASVNE. From start to end, the CDR3 is CASSSGTGASVNEQFF.

As regards this clone: Read sequence stops 3 residues before the CDR3 end, and the germline J gene provides the missing end. The chain combines TRBV19 with TRBJ1-3; 9 bases match TRBD1. V lost 5 bases, J lost 0 bases, and 8 bases stayed unmatched. Germline lookup yields CDR1 LNHDA and CDR2 SQIVND (reference sequence). The length of the CDR3 is 17 residues. The part of the CDR3 DNA that was read is TGTGCCAGTAGTCCCCGGACAGGGGATATCTCTGGAAACACC. Its protein product is CASSPRTGDISGNT. The entire CDR3 sequence reads CASSPRTGDISGNTIYF.